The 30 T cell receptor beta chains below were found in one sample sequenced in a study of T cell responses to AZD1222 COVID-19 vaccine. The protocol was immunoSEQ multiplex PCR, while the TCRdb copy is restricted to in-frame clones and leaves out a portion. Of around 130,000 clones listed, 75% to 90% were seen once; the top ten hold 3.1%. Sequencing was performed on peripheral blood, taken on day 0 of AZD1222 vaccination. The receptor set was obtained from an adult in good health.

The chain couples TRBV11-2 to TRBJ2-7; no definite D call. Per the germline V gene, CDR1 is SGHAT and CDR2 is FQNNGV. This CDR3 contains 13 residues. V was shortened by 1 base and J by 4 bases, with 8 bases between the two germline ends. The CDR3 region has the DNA TGTGCCAGCAGCTTAGGATCCGGATACGAGCAGTACTTC. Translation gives CASSLGSGYEQYF.

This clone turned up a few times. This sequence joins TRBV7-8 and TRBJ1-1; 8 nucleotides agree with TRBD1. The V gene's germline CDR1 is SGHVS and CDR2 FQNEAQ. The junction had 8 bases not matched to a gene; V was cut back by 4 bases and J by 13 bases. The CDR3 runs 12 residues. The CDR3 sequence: CASSSRTGKVFF. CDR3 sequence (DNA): TGTGCCAGCAGCTCACGGACAGGGAAAGTTTTCTTT. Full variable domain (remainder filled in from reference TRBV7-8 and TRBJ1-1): GAGVSQSPRYKVAKRGQDVALRCDPISGHVSLFWYQQALGQGPEFLTYFQNEAQLDKSGLPSDRFFAERPEGSVSTLKIQRTQQEDSAVYLCASSSRTGKVFFGQGTRLTVV.

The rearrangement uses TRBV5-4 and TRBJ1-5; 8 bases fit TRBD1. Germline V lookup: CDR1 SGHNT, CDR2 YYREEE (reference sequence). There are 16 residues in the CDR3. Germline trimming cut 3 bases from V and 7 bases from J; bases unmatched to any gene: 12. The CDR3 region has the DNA TGTGCCAGCAGCTACACAGGGGGGGGAGTGCGCCAGCCCCAGCATTTT. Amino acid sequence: CASSYTGGGVRQPQHF.

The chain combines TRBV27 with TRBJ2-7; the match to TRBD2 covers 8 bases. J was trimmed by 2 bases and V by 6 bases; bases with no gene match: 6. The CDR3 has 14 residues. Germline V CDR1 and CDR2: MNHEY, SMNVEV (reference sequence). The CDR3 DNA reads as TGTGCCAGCAGCCCGGGGGGGGTGACCTACGAGCAGTACTTC. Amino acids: CASSPGGVTYEQYF.

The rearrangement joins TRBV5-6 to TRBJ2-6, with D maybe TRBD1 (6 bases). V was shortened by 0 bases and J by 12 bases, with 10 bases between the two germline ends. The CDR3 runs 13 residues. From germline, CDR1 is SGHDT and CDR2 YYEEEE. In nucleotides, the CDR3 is TGTGCCAGCAGCTTGGAGGTCAGGGGCGTCCTGACTTTC. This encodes CASSLEVRGVLTF. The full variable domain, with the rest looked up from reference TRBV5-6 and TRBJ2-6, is DAGVTQSPTHLIKTRGQQVTLRCSPKSGHDTVSWYQQALGQGPQFIFQYYEEEERQRGNFPDRFSGHQFPNYSSELNVNALLLGDSALYLCASSLEVRGVLTFGAGSRLTVL.

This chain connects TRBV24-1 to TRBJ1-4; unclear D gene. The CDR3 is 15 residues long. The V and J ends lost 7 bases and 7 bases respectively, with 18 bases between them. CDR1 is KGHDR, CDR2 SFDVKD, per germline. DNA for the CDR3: TGTGCCACCAGAAGCCCCCCGGACCCTTCTGAAAAACTGTTTTTT. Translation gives CATRSPPDPSEKLFF.

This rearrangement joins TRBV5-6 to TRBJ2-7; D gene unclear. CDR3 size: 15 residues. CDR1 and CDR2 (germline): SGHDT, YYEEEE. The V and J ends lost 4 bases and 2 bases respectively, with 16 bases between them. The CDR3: CASSQIRAPTYEQYF. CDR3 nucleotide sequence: TGTGCCAGCAGCCAGATCCGGGCGCCGACCTACGAGCAGTACTTC. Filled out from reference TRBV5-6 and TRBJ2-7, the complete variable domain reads DAGVTQSPTHLIKTRGQQVTLRCSPKSGHDTVSWYQQALGQGPQFIFQYYEEEERQRGNFPDRFSGHQFPNYSSELNVNALLLGDSALYLCASSQIRAPTYEQYFGPGTRLTVT.

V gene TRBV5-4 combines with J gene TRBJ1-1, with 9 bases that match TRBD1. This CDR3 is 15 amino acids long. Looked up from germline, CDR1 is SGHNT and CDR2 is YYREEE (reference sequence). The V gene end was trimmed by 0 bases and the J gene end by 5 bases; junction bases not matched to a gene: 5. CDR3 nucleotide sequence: TGTGCCAGCAGCTTGGGGACAGGGGCATTTACTGAAGCTTTCTTT. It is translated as CASSLGTGAFTEAFF.

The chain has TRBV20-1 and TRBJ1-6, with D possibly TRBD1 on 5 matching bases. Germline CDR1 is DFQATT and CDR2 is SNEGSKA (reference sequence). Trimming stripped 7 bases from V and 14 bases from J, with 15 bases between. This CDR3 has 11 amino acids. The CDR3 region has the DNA TGCAGTGTAACAGGTTGGCCATCCCTCCACTTT. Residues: CSVTGWPSLHF.

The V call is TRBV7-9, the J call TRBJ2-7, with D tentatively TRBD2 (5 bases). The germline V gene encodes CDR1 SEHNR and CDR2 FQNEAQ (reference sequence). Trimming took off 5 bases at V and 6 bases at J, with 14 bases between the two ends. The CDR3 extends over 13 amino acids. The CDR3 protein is CASSPRGILEQYF. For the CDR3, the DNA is TGTGCCAGCAGCCCCAGAGGGATTCTCGAGCAGTACTTC. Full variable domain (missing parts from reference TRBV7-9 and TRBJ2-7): DTGVSQNPRHKITKRGQNVTFRCDPISEHNRLYWYRQTLGQGPEFLTYFQNEAQLEKSRLLSDRFSAERPKGSFSTLEIQRTEQGDSAMYLCASSPRGILEQYFGPGTRLTVT.

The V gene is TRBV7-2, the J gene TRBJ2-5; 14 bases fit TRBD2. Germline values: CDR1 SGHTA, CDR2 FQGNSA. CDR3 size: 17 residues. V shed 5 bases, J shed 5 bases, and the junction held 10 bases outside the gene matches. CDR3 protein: CASSTGTSGGGVETQYF. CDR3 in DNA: TGTGCCAGCAGCACCGGGACTAGCGGGGGTGGGGTGGAGACCCAGTACTTC.

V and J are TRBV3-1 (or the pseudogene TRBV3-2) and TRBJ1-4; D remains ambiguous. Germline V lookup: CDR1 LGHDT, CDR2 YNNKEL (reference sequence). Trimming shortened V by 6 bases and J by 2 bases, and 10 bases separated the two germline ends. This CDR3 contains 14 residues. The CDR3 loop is CASSLGGTNEKLFF. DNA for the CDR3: TGTGCCAGCAGTCTCGGCGGGACTAATGAAAAACTGTTTTTT.

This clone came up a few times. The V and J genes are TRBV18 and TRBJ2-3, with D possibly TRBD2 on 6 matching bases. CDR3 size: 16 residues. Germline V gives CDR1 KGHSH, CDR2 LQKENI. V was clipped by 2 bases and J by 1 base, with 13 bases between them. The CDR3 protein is CASSPGRGLRTDTQYF. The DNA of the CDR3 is TGTGCCAGCTCACCAGGACGAGGACTACGCACAGATACGCAGTATTTT. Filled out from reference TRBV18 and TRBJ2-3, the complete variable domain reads NAGVMQNPRHLVRRRGQEARLRCSPMKGHSHVYWYRQLPEEGLKFMVYLQKENIIDESGMPKERFSAEFPKEGPSILRIQQVVRGDSAAYFCASSPGRGLRTDTQYFGPGTRLTVL.

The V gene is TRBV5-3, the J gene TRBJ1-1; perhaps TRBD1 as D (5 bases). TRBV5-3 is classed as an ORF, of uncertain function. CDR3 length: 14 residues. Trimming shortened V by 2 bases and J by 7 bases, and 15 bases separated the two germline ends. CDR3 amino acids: CARSFPGSGFEAFF. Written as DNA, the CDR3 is TGTGCCAGAAGCTTCCCAGGGTCGGGCTTTGAAGCTTTCTTT.

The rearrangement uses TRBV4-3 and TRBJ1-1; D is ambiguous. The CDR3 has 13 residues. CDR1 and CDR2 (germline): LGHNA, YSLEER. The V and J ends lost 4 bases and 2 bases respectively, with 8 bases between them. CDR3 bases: TGCGCCAGCAGCCGAGGACTTAACACTGAAGCTTTCTTT. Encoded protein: CASSRGLNTEAFF.

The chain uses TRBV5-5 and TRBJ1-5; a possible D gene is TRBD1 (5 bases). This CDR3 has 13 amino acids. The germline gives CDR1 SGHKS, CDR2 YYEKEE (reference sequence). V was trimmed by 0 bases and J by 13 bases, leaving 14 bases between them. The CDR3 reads CASSLAGAAVQHF. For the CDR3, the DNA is TGTGCCAGCAGCTTGGCCGGGGCAGCTGTTCAGCATTTT. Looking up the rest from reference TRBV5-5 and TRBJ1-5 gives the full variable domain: DAGVTQSPTHLIKTRGQQVTLRCSPISGHKSVSWYQQVLGQGPQFIFQYYEKEERGRGNFPDRFSARQFPNYSSELNVNALLLGDSALYLCASSLAGAAVQHFGDGTRLSIL.

This CDR3 is CASVPDRNTEAFF. Written as DNA, the CDR3 is TGTGCCAGCGTGCCAGACAGAAACACTGAAGCTTTCTTT. The chain carries TRBV7-2 and TRBJ1-1; TRBD1 is a possible D gene (5 bases). The V end was cut by 8 bases, the J end by 2 bases, with 12 bases between. Germline loops: CDR1 SGHTA, CDR2 FQGNSA. This CDR3 is 13 amino acids long.

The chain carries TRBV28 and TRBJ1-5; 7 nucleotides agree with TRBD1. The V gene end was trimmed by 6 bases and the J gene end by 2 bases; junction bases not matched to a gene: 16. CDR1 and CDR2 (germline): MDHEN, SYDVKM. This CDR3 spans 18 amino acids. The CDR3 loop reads CASSRPGTEGIGNQPQHF. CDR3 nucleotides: TGTGCCAGCAGCCGTCCCGGGACAGAGGGGATCGGCAATCAGCCCCAGCATTTT.

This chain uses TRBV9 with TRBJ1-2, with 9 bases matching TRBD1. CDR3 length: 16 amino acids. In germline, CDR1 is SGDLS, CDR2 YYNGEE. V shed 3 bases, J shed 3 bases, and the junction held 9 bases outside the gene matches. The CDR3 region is CASSADRDRVDYGYTF. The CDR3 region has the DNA TGTGCCAGCAGCGCGGACCGGGACAGGGTGGACTATGGCTACACCTTC.

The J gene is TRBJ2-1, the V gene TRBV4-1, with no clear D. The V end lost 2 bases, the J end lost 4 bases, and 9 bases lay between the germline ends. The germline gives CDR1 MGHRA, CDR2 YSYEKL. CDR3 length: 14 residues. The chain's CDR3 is CASSQQADYNEQFF. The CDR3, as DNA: TGCGCCAGCAGCCAACAGGCCGATTACAATGAGCAGTTCTTC.

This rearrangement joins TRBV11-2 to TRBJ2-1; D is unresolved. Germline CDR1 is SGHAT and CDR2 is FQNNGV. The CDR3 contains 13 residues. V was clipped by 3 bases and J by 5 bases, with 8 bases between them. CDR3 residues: CASSFRNNNEQFF. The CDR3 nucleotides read TGTGCCAGCAGCTTTCGGAACAACAATGAGCAGTTCTTC. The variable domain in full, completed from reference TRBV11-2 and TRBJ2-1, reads EAGVAQSPRYKIIEKRQSVAFWCNPISGHATLYWYQQILGQGPKLLIQFQNNGVVDDSQLPKDRFSAERLKGVDSTLKIQPAKLEDSAVYLCASSFRNNNEQFFGPGTRLTVL.

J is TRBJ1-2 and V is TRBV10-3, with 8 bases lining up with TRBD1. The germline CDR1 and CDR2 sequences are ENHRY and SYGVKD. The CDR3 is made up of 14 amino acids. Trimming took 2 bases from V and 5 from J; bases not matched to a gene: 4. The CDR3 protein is CAISEQGAGYGYTF. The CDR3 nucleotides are TGTGCCATCAGTGAGCAGGGGGCAGGATATGGCTACACCTTC.

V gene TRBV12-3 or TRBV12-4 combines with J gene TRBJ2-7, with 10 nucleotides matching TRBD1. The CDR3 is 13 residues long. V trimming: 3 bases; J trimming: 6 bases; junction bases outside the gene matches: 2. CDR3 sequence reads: CASSFDRGREQYF. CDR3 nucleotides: TGTGCCAGCAGTTTTGACAGGGGGCGCGAGCAGTACTTC.

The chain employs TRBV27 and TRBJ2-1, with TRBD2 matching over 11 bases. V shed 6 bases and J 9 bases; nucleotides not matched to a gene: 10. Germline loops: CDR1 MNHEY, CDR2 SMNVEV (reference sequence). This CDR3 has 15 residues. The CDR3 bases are TGTGCCAGCAGGTTGCTAGCGGGAGGCTCCCCTGAGCAGTTCTTC. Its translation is CASRLLAGGSPEQFF.

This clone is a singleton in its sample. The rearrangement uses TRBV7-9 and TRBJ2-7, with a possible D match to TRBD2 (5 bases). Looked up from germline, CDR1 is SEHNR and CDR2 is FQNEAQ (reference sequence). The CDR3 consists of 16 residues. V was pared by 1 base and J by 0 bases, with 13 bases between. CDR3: CASSLDGSGNSYEQYF. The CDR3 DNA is TGTGCCAGCAGCTTAGACGGGTCCGGGAACTCCTACGAGCAGTACTTC.

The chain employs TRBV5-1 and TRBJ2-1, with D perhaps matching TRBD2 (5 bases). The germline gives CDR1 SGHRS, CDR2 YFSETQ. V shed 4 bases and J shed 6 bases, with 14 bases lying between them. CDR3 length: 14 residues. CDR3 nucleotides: TGCGCCAGCAGCGTGGAGAGGGTGGTCAATGAGCAGTTCTTC. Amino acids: CASSVERVVNEQFF.

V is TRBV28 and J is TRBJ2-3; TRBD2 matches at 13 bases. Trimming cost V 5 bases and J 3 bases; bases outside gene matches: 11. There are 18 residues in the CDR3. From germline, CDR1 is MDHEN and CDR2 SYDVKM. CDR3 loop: CASSRGLAGVRRTDTQYF. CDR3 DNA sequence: TGTGCCAGCAGTCGCGGACTAGCGGGAGTGAGGCGGACAGATACGCAGTATTTT. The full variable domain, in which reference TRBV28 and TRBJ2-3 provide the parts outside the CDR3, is DVKVTQSSRYLVKRTGEKVFLECVQDMDHENMFWYRQDPGLGLRLIYFSYDVKMKEKGDIPEGYSVSREKKERFSLILESASTNQTSMYLCASSRGLAGVRRTDTQYFGPGTRLTVL.

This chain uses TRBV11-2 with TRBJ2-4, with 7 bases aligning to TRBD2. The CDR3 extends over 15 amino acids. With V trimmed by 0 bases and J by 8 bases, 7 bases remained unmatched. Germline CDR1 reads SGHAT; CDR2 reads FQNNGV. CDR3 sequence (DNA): TGTGCCAGCAGCTTAGATGGCGGGGGAGGGGACATTCAGTACTTC. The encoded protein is CASSLDGGGGDIQYF.

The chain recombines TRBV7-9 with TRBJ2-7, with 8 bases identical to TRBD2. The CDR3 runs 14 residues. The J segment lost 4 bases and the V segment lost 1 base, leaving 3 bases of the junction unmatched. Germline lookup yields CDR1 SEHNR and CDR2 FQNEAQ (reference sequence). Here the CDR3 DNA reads TGTGCCAGCAGCTTAGACGGGGGGGCGTACGAGCAGTACTTC. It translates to CASSLDGGAYEQYF.

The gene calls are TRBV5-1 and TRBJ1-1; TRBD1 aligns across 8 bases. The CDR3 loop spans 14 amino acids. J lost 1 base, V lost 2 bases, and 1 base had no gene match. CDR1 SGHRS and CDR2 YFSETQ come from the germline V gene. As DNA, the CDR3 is TGCGCCAGCAGCTTAGGGACAGGGAACACTGAAGCTTTCTTT. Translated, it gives CASSLGTGNTEAFF. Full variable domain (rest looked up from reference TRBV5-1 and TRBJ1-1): KAGVTQTPRYLIKTRGQQVTLSCSPISGHRSVSWYQQTPGQGLQFLFEYFSETQRNKGNFPGRFSGRQFSNSRSEMNVSTLELGDSALYLCASSLGTGNTEAFFGQGTRLTVV.